This is a list of T cell receptor beta chains from one sample in a study of cytomegalovirus exposure and HLA in healthy donors. This table comes from immunoSEQ multiplex PCR, and its TCRdb copy is limited to in-frame clones, with some not included. This table holds about 200,000 clones, 65% to 90% found once. The sequencing sample was made of PBMCs. Receptors originate from a girl aged 5 to 17 in good health and CMV-seronegative. Each CDR3 is given with its conserved first and last residue. D genes are given only for firm matches. Clone size is shown for a subset of rows, as once, few, many or a class of expanded clone.

CDR3aa: CASRKIAGGAYNEQFF
CDR3nt: TGTGCCAGCAGAAAGATAGCGGGGGGAGCCTACAATGAGCAGTTCTTC
d_gene: TRBD2
j_gene: TRBJ2-1
v_gene: TRBV6-4
abundance: once

CDR3aa: CSVEWGEANTEAFF
CDR3nt: TGCAGCGTTGAATGGGGAGAAGCGAACACTGAAGCTTTCTTT
d_gene: -
j_gene: TRBJ1-1
v_gene: TRBV29-1
abundance: few

CDR3aa: CASSQTSGLANGEQYF
CDR3nt: TGTGCCAGCAGCCAGACATCGGGACTAGCGAATGGCGAGCAGTACTTC
d_gene: TRBD2
j_gene: TRBJ2-7
v_gene: TRBV4-2
abundance: -

CDR3aa: CASSFEPTAEAFF
CDR3nt: TGTGCCAGCAGCTTCGAACCGACAGCTGAAGCTTTCTTT
d_gene: -
j_gene: TRBJ1-1
v_gene: TRBV5-4
abundance: -

CDR3aa: CAWSLTGVGREKLFF
CDR3nt: TGTGCCTGGAGTCTCACAGGGGTAGGGCGGGAAAAACTGTTTTTT
d_gene: TRBD1
j_gene: TRBJ1-4
v_gene: TRBV30
abundance: -

CDR3aa: CASSRQGWASGNTIYF
CDR3nt: TGTGCCAGCAGTAGACAGGGTTGGGCGTCCGGAAACACCATATATTTT
d_gene: TRBD1
j_gene: TRBJ1-3
v_gene: TRBV28
abundance: -

CDR3aa: CASRPRPGLHYNEQFF
CDR3nt: TGTGCCAGCAGACCAAGGCCGGGACTACACTACAATGAGCAGTTCTTC
d_gene: TRBD2
j_gene: TRBJ2-1
v_gene: TRBV28
abundance: -

CDR3aa: CASRLNLAGGRNEQFF
CDR3nt: TGCGCCAGCAGACTGAATTTAGCGGGGGGGCGGAATGAGCAGTTCTTC
d_gene: TRBD2
j_gene: TRBJ2-1
v_gene: TRBV5-1
abundance: -

CDR3aa: CASTGENYGYTF
CDR3nt: TGCGCCAGCACTGGGGAGAACTATGGCTACACCTTC
d_gene: -
j_gene: TRBJ1-2
v_gene: TRBV10-2
abundance: -

CDR3aa: CSSSREGNSNQPQHF
CDR3nt: TGTTCCAGCAGCCGAGAGGGAAATAGCAATCAGCCCCAGCATTTT
d_gene: -
j_gene: TRBJ1-5
v_gene: TRBV7-9
abundance: -

CDR3aa: CASSQANHNEQFF
CDR3nt: TGTGCCAGCAGCCAAGCTAACCACAATGAGCAGTTCTTC
d_gene: -
j_gene: TRBJ2-1
v_gene: TRBV14
abundance: -

CDR3aa: CASSKVGDRPCSGDQPQHF
CDR3nt: TGTGCCAGCAGCAAAGTAGGAGACAGGCCTTGTTCCGGGGATCAGCCCCAGCATTTT
d_gene: -
j_gene: TRBJ1-5
v_gene: TRBV21-1
abundance: -

CDR3aa: CASSFWGDYGYTF
CDR3nt: TGTGCCAGCAGCTTTTGGGGGGATTATGGCTACACCTTC
d_gene: -
j_gene: TRBJ1-2
v_gene: TRBV5-5
abundance: -

CDR3aa: CASSPSRTPVGEAFF
CDR3nt: TGTGCCAGTAGCCCTTCCCGGACACCCGTGGGTGAAGCTTTCTTT
d_gene: -
j_gene: TRBJ1-1
v_gene: TRBV19
abundance: -

CDR3aa: CSVEGQGPDTQYF
CDR3nt: TGCAGCGTTGAGGGACAGGGCCCAGATACGCAGTATTTT
d_gene: TRBD1
j_gene: TRBJ2-3
v_gene: TRBV29-1
abundance: -

CDR3aa: CASSLPRGSGEAFF
CDR3nt: TGTGCCAGTAGTCTCCCCAGGGGTTCTGGTGAAGCTTTCTTT
d_gene: -
j_gene: TRBJ1-1
v_gene: TRBV19
abundance: once

CDR3aa: CASSHDMWGQGAPKGYNEQFF
CDR3nt: TGTGCCAGCTCTCACGACATGTGGGGACAGGGGGCGCCTAAGGGATACAATGAGCAGTTCTTC
d_gene: TRBD1
j_gene: TRBJ2-1
v_gene: TRBV27
abundance: -

CDR3aa: CASSHNRESKAETQYF
CDR3nt: TGTGCCAGCAGCCATAACCGGGAATCTAAAGCAGAGACCCAGTACTTC
d_gene: -
j_gene: TRBJ2-5
v_gene: TRBV4-2
abundance: once

CDR3aa: CASSPYLPTRDTEAFF
CDR3nt: TGCGCCAGCAGCCCTTATCTACCCACGCGAGACACTGAAGCTTTCTTT
d_gene: -
j_gene: TRBJ1-1
v_gene: TRBV5-1
abundance: -

CDR3aa: CSAQQGSGANVLTF
CDR3nt: TGCAGCGCACAACAGGGGTCCGGGGCCAACGTCCTGACTTTC
d_gene: TRBD1
j_gene: TRBJ2-6
v_gene: TRBV29-1
abundance: -

CDR3aa: CASSIGHSGSATNEKLFF
CDR3nt: TGTGCCAGTAGTATAGGGCACAGTGGATCCGCAACTAATGAAAAACTGTTTTTT
d_gene: -
j_gene: TRBJ1-4
v_gene: TRBV19
abundance: few

CDR3aa: CATSRASNEQFF
CDR3nt: TGTGCCACCAGCAGGGCCTCCAATGAGCAGTTCTTC
d_gene: -
j_gene: TRBJ2-1
v_gene: TRBV15
abundance: -

CDR3aa: CATRGGDLSYNEQFF
CDR3nt: TGCGCCACACGCGGCGGGGACCTCTCCTACAATGAGCAGTTCTTC
d_gene: -
j_gene: TRBJ2-1
v_gene: TRBV5-1
abundance: -

CDR3aa: CASREFLPLNIQYF
CDR3nt: TGCGCCAGCAGAGAGTTCCTCCCTCTGAACATTCAGTACTTC
d_gene: -
j_gene: TRBJ2-4
v_gene: TRBV10-2
abundance: once

CDR3aa: CASSDGGRVSTDTQYF
CDR3nt: TGTGCCAGCAGTGATGGGGGCAGGGTTAGCACAGATACGCAGTATTTT
d_gene: -
j_gene: TRBJ2-3
v_gene: TRBV6-1
abundance: -

CDR3aa: CASSQGRDSYNEQFF
CDR3nt: TGCGCCAGCAGCCAGGGCCGGGACAGTTACAATGAGCAGTTCTTC
d_gene: TRBD1
j_gene: TRBJ2-1
v_gene: TRBV4-1
abundance: -

CDR3aa: CASSRQDSATQYF
CDR3nt: TGTGCCAGCAGCCGACAGGACAGTGCTACGCAGTATTTT
d_gene: -
j_gene: TRBJ2-3
v_gene: TRBV14
abundance: -

CDR3aa: CSVATRTYNEQFF
CDR3nt: TGCAGCGTGGCGACTAGGACCTACAATGAGCAGTTCTTC
d_gene: -
j_gene: TRBJ2-1
v_gene: TRBV29-1
abundance: -

CDR3aa: CAWGGVYEAFF
CDR3nt: TGTGCCTGGGGAGGGGTGTATGAAGCTTTCTTT
d_gene: -
j_gene: TRBJ1-1
v_gene: TRBV30
abundance: once

CDR3aa: CASSEPPGTGGGAFF
CDR3nt: TGTGCCAGCAGTGAACCCCCCGGGACAGGTGGGGGAGCTTTCTTT
d_gene: TRBD1
j_gene: TRBJ1-1
v_gene: TRBV6-1
abundance: -

CDR3aa: CAGGRFGQETQYF
CDR3nt: TGTGCCGGAGGGAGGTTTGGACAAGAGACCCAGTACTTC
d_gene: -
j_gene: TRBJ2-5
v_gene: TRBV2
abundance: few

CDR3aa: CASSIGSGGTDTQYF
CDR3nt: TGTGCCAGTAGTATAGGGTCCGGAGGCACAGATACGCAGTATTTT
d_gene: -
j_gene: TRBJ2-3
v_gene: TRBV19
abundance: -

CDR3aa: CASSQVHGTGGPTGELFF
CDR3nt: TGCGCCAGCAGCCAAGTGCATGGGACAGGAGGACCAACCGGGGAGCTGTTTTTT
d_gene: TRBD1
j_gene: TRBJ2-2
v_gene: TRBV4-3
abundance: once

CDR3aa: CASSYSTEIAKNIQYF
CDR3nt: TGTGCCAGCAGTTACTCCACAGAAATAGCCAAAAACATTCAGTACTTC
d_gene: -
j_gene: TRBJ2-4
v_gene: TRBV6-6
abundance: -

CDR3aa: CASKETSSYGYTF
CDR3nt: TGTGCCAGCAAAGAAACTTCCTCCTATGGCTACACCTTC
d_gene: -
j_gene: TRBJ1-2
v_gene: TRBV2
abundance: -

CDR3aa: CASSLSAPGAYGYTF
CDR3nt: TGTGCCAGCAGTTTATCGGCCCCAGGGGCCTATGGCTACACCTTC
d_gene: -
j_gene: TRBJ1-2
v_gene: TRBV28
abundance: -

CDR3aa: CASSPGQAYNEQFF
CDR3nt: TGCGCCAGCAGCCCCGGACAGGCTTACAATGAGCAGTTCTTC
d_gene: TRBD1
j_gene: TRBJ2-1
v_gene: TRBV5-1
abundance: once

CDR3aa: CAIRGQGMNTEAFF
CDR3nt: TGTGCCATCAGGGGACAGGGGATGAACACTGAAGCTTTCTTT
d_gene: TRBD1
j_gene: TRBJ1-1
v_gene: TRBV10-3
abundance: few

CDR3aa: CASSPYAGPGNTIYF
CDR3nt: TGCGCCAGCAGCCCCTACGCAGGCCCTGGAAACACCATATATTTT
d_gene: -
j_gene: TRBJ1-3
v_gene: TRBV4-3
abundance: -

CDR3aa: CASSLGQPQPVYEQYF
CDR3nt: TGTGCCAGCAGTTTGGGACAGCCCCAACCGGTCTACGAGCAGTACTTC
d_gene: TRBD1
j_gene: TRBJ2-7
v_gene: TRBV28
abundance: -

CDR3aa: CASSGGRFTGELFF
CDR3nt: TGTGCCAGCAGTGGTGGTCGGTTCACCGGGGAGCTGTTTTTT
d_gene: -
j_gene: TRBJ2-2
v_gene: TRBV2
abundance: -

CDR3aa: CASSSADRVLETQYF
CDR3nt: TGTGCCAGCAGCTCGGCTGACAGGGTTCTCGAGACCCAGTACTTC
d_gene: TRBD1
j_gene: TRBJ2-5
v_gene: TRBV7-9
abundance: -

CDR3aa: CASRRGSGNTIYF
CDR3nt: TGTGCCAGCAGGCGTGGCTCTGGAAACACCATATATTTT
d_gene: -
j_gene: TRBJ1-3
v_gene: TRBV2
abundance: -

CDR3aa: CASSLYQGQLNEKLFF
CDR3nt: TGTGCCAGCAGTTTATACCAGGGACAGCTTAATGAAAAACTGTTTTTT
d_gene: TRBD1
j_gene: TRBJ1-4
v_gene: TRBV28
abundance: -

CDR3aa: CASRGERGKLPGELFF
CDR3nt: TGTGCCAGTAGGGGAGAGAGGGGGAAGTTACCCGGGGAGCTGTTTTTT
d_gene: -
j_gene: TRBJ2-2
v_gene: TRBV19
abundance: -

CDR3aa: CASSVLDKRGMVDEQYF
CDR3nt: TGTGCCAGCAGCGTACTGGACAAGAGGGGGATGGTGGACGAGCAGTACTTC
d_gene: -
j_gene: TRBJ2-7
v_gene: TRBV9
abundance: once

CDR3aa: CASSPEGSYEQYF
CDR3nt: TGTGCCAGCAGCCCCGAGGGCTCCTACGAGCAGTACTTC
d_gene: -
j_gene: TRBJ2-7
v_gene: TRBV7-9
abundance: -